This T cell receptor beta chain emerged from a study of blood T cell repertoires in COVID-19. Only in-frame clones appear in the TCRdb table, and some are missing; sequencing was by immunoSEQ multiplex PCR. Here the sample spans under 200,000 clones, about 83% being singletons. The germline V and J ends were trimmed by 4 bases and 2 bases, with 15 bases remaining between them. CDR1 is SNHLY, CDR2 FYNNEI, per germline. The CDR3 contains 15 residues. The chain joins TRBV2 to TRBJ2-7, with D possibly being TRBD2 (5 bases). Sequences were obtained from peripheral blood. This TCR derives from a woman aged 65 to 85 with COVID-19, enrolled during active disease. The CDR3 here is CASSVRAALTYEQYF. The CDR3 DNA reads TGTGCCAGCAGTGTGCGGGCTGCTCTCACCTACGAGCAGTACTTC.